The 19 T cell receptor beta chains listed next were all sequenced from one sample in a study of cytomegalovirus exposure and HLA in healthy donors. Primers for the PCR totalled 60 Vbeta and 13 Jbeta. The data were produced by immunoSEQ multiplex PCR, yet TCRdb's version contains in-frame clones alone and is incomplete. This sample's table reports approximately 61,000 clones. The source material was PBMCs. These receptors were taken from a woman aged 18-29 years in good health and CMV-seronegative.

The gene calls are TRBV4-1 and TRBJ1-6; maybe TRBD1 (5 bases). Trimming left V 1 base short and J 4 bases short, with 14 bases between. CDR3 length: 17 amino acids. Per the germline V gene, CDR1 is MGHRA and CDR2 is YSYEKL. The CDR3 protein is CASSQVRGPNYNSPLHF. The DNA of the CDR3 is TGCGCCAGCAGCCAAGTTAGGGGTCCAAATTATAATTCACCCCTCCACTTT.

The gene calls are TRBV25-1 and TRBJ1-2, with 8 bases that match TRBD1. The CDR3 sequence is 15 residues long. J lost 3 bases, V lost 3 bases, and 6 bases had no gene match. CDR1 is MGHDK, CDR2 SYGVNS, per germline. CDR3 sequence reads: CASSDRPDRDYGYTF. Written as DNA, the CDR3 is TGTGCCAGCAGTGATCGTCCGGACAGGGACTATGGCTACACCTTC.

The chain employs TRBV10-3 and TRBJ1-5; D is possibly TRBD1 (6 bases). There are 14 residues in the CDR3. V was trimmed by 4 bases and J by 1 base, leaving 8 bases between them. CDR1 and CDR2 from the germline V gene are ENHRY and SYGVKD. The CDR3 protein is CAISVDRSNQPQHF. The CDR3 coding sequence is TGTGCCATCAGTGTAGACAGGAGCAATCAGCCCCAGCATTTT.

Written as DNA, the CDR3 is TGTGCCATCAAGAAGCGGGGAGAGGCAAATGAGCAGTTCTTC. Protein product: CAIKKRGEANEQFF. This chain connects TRBV10-3 to TRBJ2-1; TRBD2 matches at 7 bases. V lost 7 bases and J lost 7; bases outside the gene matches: 10. Germline lookup yields CDR1 ENHRY and CDR2 SYGVKD. The CDR3 has 14 amino acids.

V gene TRBV6-5 combines with J gene TRBJ2-7; D is perhaps TRBD1 (5 bases). V was trimmed by 2 bases and J by 0 bases, leaving 8 bases between them. This CDR3 region has 14 residues. Germline CDR1 reads MNHEY; CDR2 reads SVGAGI. Written as DNA, the CDR3 is TGTGCCAGCAGTTACAACAGGTTCTCCTACGAGCAGTACTTC. It is translated as CASSYNRFSYEQYF.

The chain has TRBV18 and TRBJ2-1; tentatively, D is TRBD2 (6 bases). This CDR3 is built from 15 residues. V was cut by 10 bases and J by 5 bases, with 21 bases left in between. Per the germline V gene, CDR1 is KGHSH and CDR2 is LQKENI. As DNA, the CDR3 is TGTGCCACCACATCCTACGGGGGAACCGACAATGAGCAGTTCTTC. Amino acids: CATTSYGGTDNEQFF.

CDR3 sequence reads: CASSPDRVMGGYTF. The DNA of the CDR3 is TGTGCCAGCTCACCAGACAGGGTGATGGGTGGCTACACCTTC. The rearrangement joins TRBV18 to TRBJ1-2; 7 nucleotides line up with TRBD1. Trimming took 2 bases from V and 7 from J; bases not matched to a gene: 7. Per germline, CDR1 KGHSH and CDR2 LQKENI. This CDR3 contains 14 residues.

The chain links TRBV18 to TRBJ1-4; 8 positions agree with TRBD1. CDR1 is KGHSH, CDR2 LQKENI, per germline. This CDR3 contains 15 residues. V gave up 1 base and J gave up 6 bases; unmatched junction bases: 4. This chain's CDR3 is CASSPLGQEYEKLFF. The CDR3 DNA is TGTGCCAGCTCACCACTGGGACAGGAATATGAAAAACTGTTTTTT.

This chain joins TRBV9 and TRBJ2-1, with D maybe TRBD1 (6 bases). Germline V gene data show CDR1 as SGDLS and CDR2 as YYNGEE. The V end was cut by 2 bases, the J end by 4 bases, with 10 bases between. The CDR3 length is 14 residues. The CDR3, as DNA: TGTGCCAGCAGCGTCCAGGACAGTTACAATGAGCAGTTCTTC. It translates to CASSVQDSYNEQFF.

This chain uses TRBV7-9 with TRBJ1-1; perhaps TRBD1 as D (5 bases). The V and J ends lost 5 bases and 5 bases respectively, with 15 bases between them. This CDR3 is built from 14 residues. The germline CDR1 and CDR2 sequences are SEHNR and FQNEAQ (reference sequence). For the CDR3, the DNA is TGTGCCAGCAGCGCCCAGCTGGGGGGTACTGAAGCTTTCTTT. It is translated as CASSAQLGGTEAFF.

This chain joins TRBV7-2 and TRBJ1-1, with D possibly being TRBD1 (5 bases). Trimming pared 3 bases from V and 4 bases from J, leaving 12 bases between. Per germline, CDR1 SGHTA and CDR2 FQGNSA. The CDR3 extends over 14 amino acids. CDR3 nucleotides: TGTGCCAGCAGCTTGGCGCCGGGGGGCACTGAAGCTTTCTTT. It specifies CASSLAPGGTEAFF.

The chain is built from TRBV4-1 and TRBJ1-5; D not certain. Germline V gene lookup returns CDR1 MGHRA and CDR2 YSYEKL. The V and J ends lost 1 base and 6 bases respectively, with 10 bases between them. CDR3 length: 14 amino acids. CDR3 sequence: CASSQAAGVQPQHF. In DNA, the CDR3 is TGCGCCAGCAGCCAAGCCGCAGGTGTTCAGCCCCAGCATTTT.

The CDR3 spells CASSPRQGGDGYTF. The CDR3 nucleotides read TGCGCCAGCAGCCCTCGACAGGGAGGCGATGGCTACACCTTC. V and J are TRBV5-1 and TRBJ1-2; TRBD1 matches 7 bases. CDR1 is SGHRS and CDR2 is YFSETQ in the germline V gene. This CDR3 comprises 14 residues. V shed 4 bases and J 6 bases; nucleotides not matched to a gene: 9.

The chain employs TRBV9 and TRBJ2-1, with D unresolved. The CDR3 has 13 amino acids. Trimming pared 2 bases from V and 5 bases from J, leaving 8 bases between. Germline loops: CDR1 SGDLS, CDR2 YYNGEE. For the CDR3, the DNA is TGTGCCAGCAGCGTTCATCAGGACAATGAGCAGTTCTTC. Amino acids: CASSVHQDNEQFF.

The J gene is TRBJ2-4, the V gene TRBV5-4; 7 bases match TRBD1. The ends lost 3 bases at V and 1 base at J; junction bases unmatched: 7. Looked up from germline, CDR1 is SGHNT and CDR2 is YYREEE (reference sequence). This CDR3 comprises 16 residues. The DNA of the CDR3 is TGTGCCAGCAGCTCTCGACAGGGTGCCGCCAAAAACATTCAGTACTTC. Protein: CASSSRQGAAKNIQYF.

The J gene is TRBJ2-5, the V gene TRBV28; 12 positions agree with TRBD2. Germline assignment: CDR1 MDHEN and CDR2 SYDVKM. With 2 bases clipped from V and 5 bases from J, the junction kept 3 bases outside the gene matches. The CDR3 consists of 15 residues. The CDR3 reads CASSLVTSGSETQYF. The DNA for the CDR3 is TGTGCCAGCAGTTTAGTGACTAGCGGGAGTGAGACCCAGTACTTC.

This chain connects TRBV28 to TRBJ2-5, with 12 bases aligning to TRBD2. CDR3 length: 16 amino acids. Germline V gene sequence: CDR1 MDHEN, CDR2 SYDVKM. With 2 bases clipped from V and 1 base from J, the junction kept 2 bases outside the gene matches. DNA for the CDR3: TGTGCCAGCAGTTTAGGACTAGCGGGGCCCCAAGAGACCCAGTACTTC. This encodes CASSLGLAGPQETQYF.

The CDR3 loop reads CASSPETYEFAGGYTF. CDR3 in DNA: TGTGCCAGCAGCCCCGAGACTTACGAGTTCGCTGGTGGCTACACCTTC. The V and J genes are TRBV5-4 and TRBJ1-2, with unresolved D. This CDR3 is 16 amino acids long. V lost 4 bases and J 7 bases, leaving 23 bases between the germline ends. Per germline, CDR1 SGHNT and CDR2 YYREEE (reference sequence).

This chain joins TRBV11-2 and TRBJ2-1, with D hard to call. V lost 2 bases to trimming and J lost 4 bases, with 6 bases between them. In germline, CDR1 is SGHAT, CDR2 FQNNGV. The CDR3 loop spans 13 amino acids. In nucleotides, the CDR3 is TGTGCCAGCAGCTTATCCCCTTACAATGAGCAGTTCTTC. It translates to CASSLSPYNEQFF.